This T cell receptor (beta chain) was recovered during a study of blood T cell repertoires in COVID-19. About the study: Acute-phase and convalescent COVID-19 samples originated in the United States, Italy and Spain. PBMCs, B-cell-depleted T cells, or T cells provided the cDNA or gDNA that made up the material.

As handled by the study authors: Reference gene primer amplification gave estimated nucleated cell counts. Libraries were prepared by immunoSEQ multiplex PCR; TCRdb keeps only in-frame clonotypes and omits some of them. The V and J calls and the clone size are those of that table, but D and trimming were determined from the DNA. This sample yields approximately 67,000 clones, of which roughly nine tenths are seen a single time; less than 9.5% belongs to the top ten. The CDR3 length is 12 residues. Germline CDR1 and CDR2: WSHSY and SAAADI. V lost 11 bases to trimming and J lost 7 bases, with 12 bases between them.

This receptor was taken from a human donor in a cohort sampled during active COVID-19. Sequenced material: peripheral blood. The V call is TRBV10-2, the J call TRBJ1-6, with D perhaps matching TRBD1 (6 bases). The DNA of the CDR3 is TGCGCCTCAGGGGCCGCGAATTCACCCCTCCACTTT. Translated, it gives CASGAANSPLHF.